These 13 T cell receptor beta chains share one sample of origin, sequenced in a study of beta chain features in type 1 diabetes (dated by TCRdb to 2016 to 2019). Broad study findings and their caveats: A moderate but significant shortening of TCRB CDR3 length was observed in type 1 diabetes patients in all four CD4+ subsets.

These receptors are not linked to any known antigen. Libraries were made using the immunoSEQ multiplex PCR assay. The High Capacity cDNA Reverse Transcription Kit was used to reverse transcribe all of the isolated RNA, meaning that expressed TCRB transcripts were what got sequenced. This immuneACCESS table, as held by TCRdb, lists in-frame sequences with V and J called but not all clones. Of the missing ones, under half trace to an unresolved V gene in checked studies; the others have no known cause. The sample table holds 500,000 to 650,000 clones, of which roughly an eighth were seen once. Of the sample, more than 0.1% is held by the ten largest clones. The sequenced material came from naive CD4+ T cells from blood. This specimen's cell subset or site label, interpreted: true naive CD4+ T cells. Receptors originate from a man under 40 with type 1 diabetes.

In this sample, this clone turned up a few times. The DNA of the CDR3 is TGTGCCAGCAGCAAAGGGGCTTCTAACTCCTACGAGCAGTACTTC. This translates into CASSKGASNSYEQYF. The chain couples TRBV9 to TRBJ2-7; possible D gene TRBD1, 5 bases. With 4 bases removed from V and 0 bases from J, the gap between germline ends came to 14 bases. There are 15 residues in the CDR3. Germline values: CDR1 SGDLS, CDR2 YYNGEE. The entire variable domain, with the rest obtained from reference TRBV9 and TRBJ2-7, is as follows: DSGVTQTPKHLITATGQRVTLRCSPRSGDLSVYWYQQSLDQGLQFLIQYYNGEERAKGNILERFSAQQFPDLHSELNLSSLELGDSALYFCASSKGASNSYEQYFGPGTRLTVT.

This clone has only a few counts. The chain carries TRBV18 and TRBJ1-6; D unresolved. The CDR3 runs to 13 residues. The V end lost 3 bases, the J end lost 7 bases, and 7 bases lay between the germline ends. Germline CDR1 reads KGHSH; CDR2 reads LQKENI. The CDR3 DNA follows: TGTGCCAGCTCACCGGCCAGGAATTCACCCCTCCACTTT. Translating it yields CASSPARNSPLHF.

This clone was picked up a small number of times. The chain recombines TRBV25-1 with TRBJ2-2, with D unclear. There are 14 residues in the CDR3. V lost 3 bases to trimming and J lost 0 bases, with 5 bases between them. Germline V gives CDR1 MGHDK, CDR2 SYGVNS. CDR3 protein: CASSDRSNTGELFF. The CDR3 nucleotides are TGTGCCAGCAGTGACCGATCGAACACCGGGGAGCTGTTTTTT.

This clone was found a few times. The chain uses TRBV30 and TRBJ2-6; D possibly matches TRBD1 or TRBD2 (5 bases each). Germline V gene lookup returns CDR1 GTSNPN and CDR2 SVGIG (reference sequence). CDR3 length: 16 amino acids. V was clipped by 4 bases and J by 0 bases, with 13 bases between them. The CDR3, as DNA: TGTGCCTGGAAGGGACGATGGCTCTCTGGGGCCAACGTCCTGACTTTC. Its translation is CAWKGRWLSGANVLTF. The whole variable domain, filled in from reference TRBV30 and TRBJ2-6, reads SQTIHQWPATLVQPVGSPLSLECTVEGTSNPNLYWYRQAAGRGLQLLFYSVGIGQISSEVPQNLSASRPQDRQFILSSKKLLLSDSGFYLCAWKGRWLSGANVLTFGAGSRLTVL.

The chain joins TRBV7-7 to TRBJ2-6; D may correspond to TRBD1 or TRBD2 (6 bases each). Germline V gene lookup returns CDR1 SSHAT and CDR2 FNYEAQ (reference sequence). CDR3 length: 13 amino acids. Trimming took 6 bases from V and 6 from J, leaving 9 bases between them. CDR3 in DNA: TGTGCCAGCAGTCCGGGGGCGGCCAACGTCCTGACTTTC. Translating gives CASSPGAANVLTF.

This clone was seen a handful of times. The genes are TRBV4-3 and TRBJ1-3; 8 bases fit TRBD1. This CDR3 contains 17 residues. V lost 0 bases, J lost 1 base, and 5 bases stayed unmatched. The V gene's germline CDR1 is LGHNA and CDR2 YSLEER. This CDR3 is CASSQDPRQGSGNTIYF. CDR3 coding DNA: TGCGCCAGCAGCCAAGACCCGAGACAGGGGTCTGGAAACACCATATATTTT.

This clone was counted only a few times. Additional DNA sequences in this sample encode the identical CDR3. The chain's CDR3 is CASAQGRGTEAFF. CDR3 in DNA: TGTGCCAGTGCACAGGGACGTGGCACTGAAGCTTTCTTT. The chain links TRBV19 to TRBJ1-1, with TRBD1 as a possible D gene (6 bases). Per the germline V gene, CDR1 is LNHDA and CDR2 is SQIVND (reference sequence). V was trimmed by 8 bases and J by 4 bases, leaving 14 bases between them. The CDR3 spans 13 residues. The whole variable domain, filled in from reference TRBV19 and TRBJ1-1, reads DGGITQSPKYLFRKEGQNVTLSCEQNLNHDAMYWYRQDPGQGLRLIYYSQIVNDFQKGDIAEGYSVSREKKESFPLTVTSAQKNPTAFYLCASAQGRGTEAFFGQGTRLTVV.

This clone was found a few times. This chain joins TRBV27 and TRBJ2-3; perhaps TRBD1 as D (5 bases). Germline V gene sequence: CDR1 MNHEY, CDR2 SMNVEV (reference sequence). Trimming left V 7 bases short and J 0 bases short, with 14 bases between. The CDR3 covers 15 residues. The CDR3 region is CASTLKGKSTDTQYF. The CDR3 nucleotides read TGTGCCAGCACCCTTAAGGGGAAGAGCACAGATACGCAGTATTTT.

The V call is TRBV5-1, the J call TRBJ1-2; D is uncertain. The CDR3 is made up of 13 amino acids. V lost 6 bases and J lost 4, with 13 bases in between. Per germline, CDR1 SGHRS and CDR2 YFSETQ. In nucleotides, the CDR3 is TGCGCCAGCACGTTTCTATTGGGCTATGGCTACACCTTC. Amino acids: CASTFLLGYGYTF. Using reference TRBV5-1 and TRBJ1-2 for the parts outside the CDR3, the full variable domain is KAGVTQTPRYLIKTRGQQVTLSCSPISGHRSVSWYQQTPGQGLQFLFEYFSETQRNKGNFPGRFSGRQFSNSRSEMNVSTLELGDSALYLCASTFLLGYGYTFGSGTRLTVV.

This clone has only a few counts. The V call is TRBV27, the J call TRBJ2-7; TRBD1 matches 7 bases. CDR3 size: 15 residues. The germline V gene encodes CDR1 MNHEY and CDR2 SMNVEV (reference sequence). V lost 5 bases to trimming and J lost 2 bases; unmatched junction nucleotides: 9. In nucleotides, the CDR3 is TGTGCCAGCAGTCTTCGCCCGACAGGGACCTACGAGCAGTACTTC. This encodes CASSLRPTGTYEQYF.

The chain carries TRBV7-2 and TRBJ2-7, with D hard to call. This CDR3 has 12 residues. From germline, CDR1 is SGHTA and CDR2 FQGNSA. Trimming removed 4 bases at V and 4 bases at J, with 8 bases between. The CDR3 sequence: CASSSSAYEQYF. The CDR3 DNA reads TGTGCCAGCAGCTCCTCAGCTTACGAGCAGTACTTC. Full variable domain (outside the CDR3, taken from reference TRBV7-2 and TRBJ2-7): GAGVSQSPSNKVTEKGKDVELRCDPISGHTALYWYRQSLGQGLEFLIYFQGNSAPDKSGLPSDRFSAERTGGSVSTLTIQRTQQEDSAVYLCASSSSAYEQYFGPGTRLTVT.

This clone has more than one count but fewer than ten. The chain recombines TRBV4-3 with TRBJ1-2; no clear D. The V gene's germline CDR1 is LGHNA and CDR2 YSLEER. The V gene lost 4 bases and the J gene lost 2 bases, with 11 bases spanning the gap. The CDR3 is made up of 14 amino acids. CDR3 nucleotides: TGCGCCAGCAGCCCGGCCGCAGTCAACTATGGCTACACCTTC. It translates to CASSPAAVNYGYTF.

The rearrangement joins TRBV27 to TRBJ1-2; D is uncertain. Trimming pared 7 bases from V and 8 bases from J, leaving 20 bases between. The CDR3 has 14 residues. Germline CDR1 is MNHEY and CDR2 is SMNVEV (reference sequence). In nucleotides, the CDR3 is TGTGCCAGCACTCCCGACGGAAGGAGATGGGGCTACACCTTC. Protein product: CASTPDGRRWGYTF.